Below are 16 T cell receptor beta chains sequenced from a single sample in a study of beta chain features in type 1 diabetes. The entirety of the isolated RNA underwent reverse transcription, so expressed TCRB transcripts were sequenced. Profiling relied on immunoSEQ multiplex PCR, and the TCRdb table lists in-frame clones only, not all of them. This sample has some 220,000 clones, with 11% found just once. Input material: central memory CD4+ T cells from blood. The source of these receptors is a man younger than 35 in good health.

The chain is built from TRBV7-2 and TRBJ2-3; D is perhaps TRBD1 or TRBD2 (5 bases each). The CDR3 has 16 amino acids. V lost 1 base, J lost 6 bases, and 17 bases lay in between. The germline V gene has CDR1 SGHTA and CDR2 FQGNSA. The CDR3 loop is CASSLVALGRGDTQYF. The CDR3, as DNA: TGTGCCAGCAGCTTAGTGGCACTAGGTCGGGGCGATACGCAGTATTTT.

The chain links TRBV5-1 to TRBJ2-7, with D hard to call. Between the trimmed V and J ends, which lost 5 bases and 3 bases, there was a span of 12 bases. Per germline, CDR1 SGHRS and CDR2 YFSETQ. CDR3 length: 13 amino acids. This CDR3 is CASSRDWGYEQYF. The DNA of the CDR3 is TGCGCCAGCAGTCGTGACTGGGGCTACGAGCAGTACTTC.

This chain joins TRBV7-2 and TRBJ2-5, with 8 bases aligning to TRBD1. Trimming took 6 bases from V and 5 from J; bases not matched to a gene: 11. Germline CDR1 SGHTA, CDR2 FQGNSA. The CDR3 runs to 15 residues. CDR3 DNA: TGTGCCAGCAGTTTCCAGACAGGGGCCGGGGAGACCCAGTACTTC. Protein sequence: CASSFQTGAGETQYF.

The chain couples TRBV30 to TRBJ2-5; 9 bases line up with TRBD1. From germline, CDR1 is GTSNPN and CDR2 SVGIG (reference sequence). With 5 bases clipped from V and 5 bases from J, the junction kept 3 bases outside the gene matches. CDR3 length equals 12 residues. Here the CDR3 DNA reads TGTGCCTGGGACAGGGGGTGGGAGACCCAGTACTTC. Amino acids: CAWDRGWETQYF.

Here the CDR3 reads CASSSDGFYTDTQYF. The DNA of the CDR3 is TGTGCCAGCAGCTCAGATGGCTTCTACACAGATACGCAGTATTTT. The chain employs TRBV11-2 and TRBJ2-3; D gene uncertain. The germline V gene has CDR1 SGHAT and CDR2 FQNNGV. The CDR3 runs 15 residues. V gave up 4 bases and J gave up 2 bases, with 13 bases separating them.

This clone was found many times. The chain joins TRBV7-2 to TRBJ2-1, with 10 positions matching TRBD2. The CDR3 consists of 14 residues. The trim removed 5 bases at V and 4 bases at J, leaving 2 bases unmatched. Germline V gene sequence: CDR1 SGHTA, CDR2 FQGNSA. The DNA for the CDR3 is TGTGCCAGCAGCCGGACTAGCGGATACAATGAGCAGTTCTTC. Its protein is CASSRTSGYNEQFF.

This clone was recorded a few times. This chain connects TRBV30 to TRBJ2-1, with 12 nucleotides matching TRBD2. V lost 4 bases, J lost 1 base, and 5 bases stayed unmatched. Germline V gives CDR1 GTSNPN, CDR2 SVGIG (reference sequence). CDR3 length: 16 residues. Here the CDR3 reads CAWTRGLAGSYNEQFF. CDR3 in DNA: TGTGCCTGGACCCGAGGACTAGCGGGATCCTACAATGAGCAGTTCTTC.

The table lists this clone with many counts. CDR3 residues: CASSPSGSKNIQYF. The CDR3 DNA is TGTGCCAGCAGCCCTAGCGGGAGCAAAAACATTCAGTACTTC. The gene calls are TRBV7-9 and TRBJ2-4, with TRBD2 identical over 10 bases. Germline V gene lookup returns CDR1 SEHNR and CDR2 FQNEAQ (reference sequence). V trimming: 5 bases; J trimming: 3 bases; junction bases outside the gene matches: 1. CDR3 size: 14 residues.

There are a few counts of this clone. This chain links TRBV7-9 with TRBJ2-5, with a weak D call TRBD2 (6 bases). The germline V and J ends were trimmed by 4 bases and 3 bases, with 12 bases remaining between them. This CDR3 is 14 amino acids long. Germline CDR1 reads SEHNR; CDR2 reads FQNEAQ (reference sequence). For the CDR3, the DNA is TGTGCCAGCAGCTACGGGACTGGCAAAGAGACCCAGTACTTC. It codes for CASSYGTGKETQYF.

This clone was picked up a small number of times. CDR3 DNA sequence: TGTGCCAGCAGCTCCCTACAGGGATGGGGGCCCCAGCATTTT. It is translated as CASSSLQGWGPQHF. V is TRBV7-2 and J is TRBJ1-5; maybe TRBD1 (6 bases). Germline CDR1 is SGHTA and CDR2 is FQGNSA. The CDR3 spans 14 residues. Trimming shortened V by 4 bases and J by 9 bases, and 16 bases separated the two germline ends.

This clone has a handful of counts. The V call is TRBV29-1, the J call TRBJ1-5, with D hard to call. The CDR3 runs 12 residues. Germline lookup yields CDR1 SQVTM and CDR2 ANQGSEA. The V end lost 5 bases, the J end lost 2 bases, and 7 bases lay between the germline ends. The CDR3 DNA reads as TGCAGCGTTCGGACGGGCAATCAGCCCCAGCATTTT. Protein product: CSVRTGNQPQHF. Supplemented by reference TRBV29-1 and TRBJ1-5, the full variable domain reads SAVISQKPSRDICQRGTSLTIQCQVDSQVTMMFWYRQQPGQSLTLIATANQGSEATYESGFVIDKFPISRPNLTFSTLTVSNMSPEDSSIYLCSVRTGNQPQHFGDGTRLSIL.

The V call is TRBV5-1, the J call TRBJ1-1; possibly TRBD1 for D (5 bases). CDR1 and CDR2 from the germline V gene are SGHRS and YFSETQ. V was trimmed by 4 bases and J by 1 base, leaving 11 bases between them. CDR3 size: 14 residues. The CDR3 here is CASSAYQGNTEAFF. Written as DNA, the CDR3 is TGCGCCAGCAGCGCGTACCAGGGGAACACTGAAGCTTTCTTT.

V and J are TRBV7-2 and TRBJ1-5; D not certain. The CDR3 totals 14 residues. CDR1 SGHTA and CDR2 FQGNSA come from the germline V gene. V dropped 7 bases and J dropped 0 bases, with 10 bases sitting between them. In nucleotides, the CDR3 is TGTGCCAGCACTTCCGGACGTAGCAATCAGCCCCAGCATTTT. It yields the protein CASTSGRSNQPQHF.

This clone was seen a few times. The rearrangement links TRBV4-3 to TRBJ2-1; 12 bases are shared with TRBD2. The V segment lost 4 bases and the J segment 7 bases; nucleotides outside the gene matches: 5. Germline CDR1 is LGHNA and CDR2 is YSLEER. The CDR3 is 15 amino acids. The CDR3 sequence is CASSRLAGVQNEQFF. The CDR3 nucleotides read TGCGCCAGCAGCCGACTAGCGGGAGTACAGAATGAGCAGTTCTTC.

This clone was counted a few times. The CDR3 DNA sequence: TGTGCCAGCAGTGACCGGGACAGGGAGTCTATTGGTGGGGCCAACGTCCTGACTTTC. Amino acid sequence: CASSDRDRESIGGANVLTF. This chain links TRBV6-1 with TRBJ2-6; 9 nucleotides line up with TRBD1. CDR1 is MNHNS and CDR2 is SASEGT in the germline V gene. Trimming at V came to 3 bases and at J to 3 bases, leaving 12 bases not matched to a gene. This CDR3 is 19 amino acids long.

The chain employs TRBV15 and TRBJ1-1; D is uncertain. Trimming took off 3 bases at V and 1 base at J, with 9 bases between the two ends. The CDR3 spans 14 residues. In germline, CDR1 is LNHNV, CDR2 YYDKDF (reference sequence). For the CDR3, the DNA is TGTGCCACCAGCAGTCGTCACCCGAACACTGAAGCTTTCTTT. This codes for CATSSRHPNTEAFF.